These T cell receptor beta chains were read from a single sample in a study of blood T cell repertoires in COVID-19. Some clones are missing from TCRdb's copy, which holds only in-frame ones; the method was immunoSEQ multiplex PCR. The data hold approximately 120,000 clones, with about four fifths observed a single time. The sequenced sample was peripheral blood. Receptors were obtained from a man aged 55-75 years with acute or convalescent COVID-19. The CDR3 runs from the conserved cysteine through the conserved F or W. The order of the fields is D gene, J gene, clone size, V gene, CDR3 protein, CDR3 DNA. D genes are given only for firm matches. Not all rows give a size; the values are once, few, many and, for expanded clones, a class.

>-|TRBJ2-2|-|TRBV23-1
CASSPRDTSNGELFF
TGCGCCAGCAGTCCCCGGGACACGTCAAACGGGGAGCTGTTTTTT
>TRBD1|TRBJ1-2|-|TRBV25-1
CASSELGQAFYGYTF
TGTGCCAGCAGTGAACTAGGACAGGCTTTCTATGGCTACACCTTC
>-|TRBJ2-1|-|TRBV7-3
CASSLSGFYNEQFF
TGTGCCAGCAGCCTCAGCGGATTCTACAATGAGCAGTTCTTC
>TRBD1|TRBJ1-2|-|TRBV30
CAWSRGRWGYTF
TGTGCCTGGAGTAGGGGGCGGTGGGGCTACACCTTC
>TRBD2|TRBJ2-1|-|TRBV6-5
CASSSGSGSMSEQFF
TGTGCCAGCAGTTCCGGTAGCGGGAGCATGAGTGAGCAGTTCTTC
>-|TRBJ2-1|-|TRBV27
CASSPISKGLTANEQFF
TGTGCCAGCAGTCCCATTTCAAAGGGACTGACTGCTAATGAGCAGTTCTTC
>TRBD2|TRBJ2-2|few|TRBV6-5
CASTPSGSLAGELFF
TGTGCCAGCACCCCTAGCGGGAGTTTGGCCGGGGAGCTGTTTTTT
>TRBD1|TRBJ1-6|-|TRBV7-3
CASSLTGVNSPLHF
TGTGCCAGCAGCTTGACAGGGGTCAATTCACCCCTCCACTTT
>-|TRBJ2-1|-|TRBV2
CASSPRLVYNEQFF
TGTGCCAGCAGTCCTCGCCTAGTATACAATGAGCAGTTCTTC
>-|TRBJ1-4|-|TRBV30
CAWEHGGANEKLFF
TGTGCCTGGGAGCACGGGGGGGCTAATGAAAAACTGTTTTTT
>-|TRBJ1-1|-|TRBV28
CASSTTGRYTEAFF
TGTGCCAGCAGTACAACCGGGAGGTACACTGAAGCTTTCTTT
>-|TRBJ2-3|-|TRBV15
CATSRGGVGTDTQYF
TGTGCCACCAGCAGAGGAGGAGTGGGCACAGATACGCAGTATTTT
>TRBD1|TRBJ2-7|-|TRBV18
CASSPTTGGISYEQYF
TGTGCCAGCTCACCTACTACAGGGGGCATCTCCTACGAGCAGTACTTC
>-|TRBJ1-1|-|TRBV5-1
CASSFQGPMRDTEAFF
TGCGCCAGCAGCTTTCAAGGGCCTATGAGGGACACTGAAGCTTTCTTT
>-|TRBJ1-1|few|TRBV6-5
CASSYRGSEAFF
TGTGCCAGCAGTTACAGGGGTTCTGAAGCTTTCTTT
>TRBD1|TRBJ1-4|-|TRBV15
CATILLGTGLCEKLFF
TGTGCCACCATCTTGCTTGGGACAGGGCTTTGTGAAAAACTGTTTTTT
>TRBD1|TRBJ1-1|-|TRBV7-8
CASSWGQGASTEAFF
TGTGCCAGCAGCTGGGGACAGGGGGCCAGCACTGAAGCTTTCTTT
>TRBD2|TRBJ2-1|-|TRBV28
CASSLTRGTSSAAWQFF
TGTGCCAGCAGTCTTACTAGAGGGACTAGCAGCGCAGCTTGGCAGTTCTTC
>TRBD1|TRBJ1-1|-|TRBV5-1
CASAGTGGLNTEAFF
TGCGCCAGCGCCGGGACAGGGGGCTTGAACACTGAAGCTTTCTTT
>TRBD1|TRBJ2-2|-|TRBV5-1
CASSPRGQGATGELFF
TGCGCCAGCAGCCCGCGGGGACAGGGGGCCACCGGGGAGCTGTTTTTT
>TRBD2|TRBJ2-1|-|TRBV6-5
CASRQGGGRADEQFF
TGTGCCAGCAGGCAAGGAGGCGGGAGGGCTGATGAGCAGTTCTTC
>TRBD2|TRBJ2-2|-|TRBV5-6
CASSLIRGRATGELFF
TGTGCCAGCAGCTTGATACGCGGGAGGGCGACCGGGGAGCTGTTTTTT
>-|TRBJ1-2|few|TRBV11-2
CASSSGGAQDYGYTF
TGTGCCAGCAGCTCAGGAGGGGCGCAGGACTATGGCTACACCTTC
>TRBD2|TRBJ2-1|once|TRBV7-2
CASSSTIPGRGFNEQFF
TGTGCCAGCAGCTCCACCATTCCCGGGAGGGGTTTCAATGAGCAGTTCTTC
>-|TRBJ1-5|-|TRBV6-6
CASSPLGVLNQPQHF
TGTGCCAGCAGTCCTCTGGGAGTCCTCAATCAGCCCCAGCATTTT
>TRBD1|TRBJ1-2|-|TRBV30
CAWTGGNYGYTF
TGTGCCTGGACAGGGGGCAACTATGGCTACACCTTC
>-|TRBJ1-2|-|TRBV9
CASSPAGRGPYGYTF
TGTGCCAGCAGCCCAGCGGGGAGGGGACCCTATGGCTACACCTTC
>TRBD1|TRBJ1-1|-|TRBV18
CASSPGQGTEAFF
TGTGCCAGCTCACCGGGACAGGGCACTGAAGCTTTCTTT
>TRBD1|TRBJ1-5|-|TRBV19
CASTTIRDRGGPGNQPQHF
TGTGCCAGTACTACTATTCGGGACAGGGGGGGTCCGGGCAATCAGCCCCAGCATTTT
>-|TRBJ2-3|-|TRBV6-5
CASIPRGSDTQYF
TGTGCCAGCATTCCGAGGGGGTCAGATACGCAGTATTTT
>-|TRBJ2-6|-|TRBV11-2
CASSFRTSGANVLTF
TGTGCCAGCAGCTTCCGGACTTCTGGGGCCAACGTCCTGACTTTC
>-|TRBJ2-6|-|TRBV6-6
CASTQKSSGANVLTF
TGTGCCAGCACCCAGAAAAGCTCTGGGGCCAACGTCCTGACTTTC
>TRBD1|TRBJ2-4|-|TRBV15
CATSRGQGVDKNIQYF
TGTGCCACCAGCAGGGGACAGGGCGTTGACAAAAACATTCAGTACTTC
>-|TRBJ2-2|-|TRBV4-1
CASSQAGAPGELFF
TGCGCCAGCAGCCAAGCAGGGGCTCCAGGGGAGCTGTTTTTT
>TRBD1|TRBJ1-6|-|TRBV14
CASSPIRGQGGSPLHF
TGTGCCAGCAGCCCCATAAGGGGACAGGGGGGATCACCCCTCCACTTT
>-|TRBJ2-2|-|TRBV4-2
CASSQDMGREAGELFF
TGTGCCAGCAGCCAAGATATGGGCAGGGAGGCCGGGGAGCTGTTTTTT
>-|TRBJ1-1|-|TRBV28
CASSLVQMNTEAFF
TGTGCCAGCAGTTTGGTTCAGATGAACACTGAAGCTTTCTTT
>-|TRBJ1-5|few|TRBV24-1
CATSDPGAGDQPQHF
TGTGCCACCAGTGATCCAGGGGCTGGGGATCAGCCCCAGCATTTT
>TRBD1|TRBJ2-2|-|TRBV7-3
CASSPQGQGNTGELFF
TGTGCCAGCAGCCCCCAGGGACAGGGGAACACCGGGGAGCTGTTTTTT
>TRBD1|TRBJ1-1|-|TRBV5-1
CASSLVVGTGGERTEAFF
TGCGCCAGCAGCTTGGTCGTCGGGACAGGGGGCGAGCGCACTGAAGCTTTCTTT
>-|TRBJ1-1|-|TRBV9
CASVGIGGTEAFF
TGTGCCAGCGTCGGGATAGGGGGCACTGAAGCTTTCTTT
>-|TRBJ1-1|few|TRBV11-2
CASRGTEAFF
TGTGCCAGTCGGGGCACTGAAGCTTTCTTT
>TRBD2|TRBJ2-1|-|TRBV4-2
CASSQAATSASGEQFF
TGTGCCAGCAGCCAAGCTGCGACTAGCGCGTCTGGTGAGCAGTTCTTC
>-|TRBJ2-3|-|TRBV7-2
CASSLGASTDTQYF
TGTGCCAGCAGCTTAGGAGCCTCAACGGATACGCAGTATTTT
>-|TRBJ1-1|-|TRBV6-5
CASTRLSGITFF
TGTGCCAGCACTAGGCTTTCGGGGATAACTTTCTTT
>-|TRBJ1-2|-|TRBV28
CASSLFRTFYGYTF
TGTGCCAGCAGTTTATTTAGGACTTTCTATGGCTACACCTTC
>-|TRBJ2-7|-|TRBV6-5
CASSYSGQLYEQYF
TGTGCCAGCAGTTACTCAGGACAGCTCTACGAGCAGTACTTC
>TRBD1|TRBJ1-5|few|TRBV28
CASSLQGGNNQPQHF
TGTGCCAGCAGTTTACAGGGGGGAAACAATCAGCCCCAGCATTTT
>-|TRBJ2-3|few|TRBV7-2
CASSLAASLRTDTQYF
TGTGCCAGCAGCTTAGCGGCTAGCCTCCGCACAGATACGCAGTATTTT
>-|TRBJ2-1|-|TRBV3-1/TRBV3-2
CASTPSAGSYNEQFF
TGTGCCAGCACCCCCTCAGCGGGTTCCTACAATGAGCAGTTCTTC
>TRBD1|TRBJ1-6|-|TRBV27
CASSLKPPGQGSLPNSPLHF
TGTGCCAGCAGTTTAAAGCCCCCGGGACAGGGGTCCTTGCCAAATTCACCCCTCCACTTT
>TRBD2|TRBJ2-2|-|TRBV27
CASSLGVLAGGPSGELFF
TGTGCCAGCAGCTTAGGGGTACTAGCGGGAGGGCCCAGCGGGGAGCTGTTTTTT
>-|TRBJ2-3|-|TRBV11-3
CASSLRGSSTDTQYF
TGTGCCAGCAGCCTCCGGGGGTCCAGCACAGATACGCAGTATTTT
>TRBD1|TRBJ1-6|-|TRBV30
CACDRGRWDNSPLHF
TGTGCCTGCGACAGGGGGCGTTGGGATAATTCACCCCTCCACTTT
>TRBD1|TRBJ2-7|-|TRBV5-5
CASSFRQGPNFYEQYF
TGTGCCAGCAGCTTCCGACAGGGCCCCAACTTCTACGAGCAGTACTTC
>TRBD1|TRBJ1-1|once|TRBV24-1
CATSQRGLNTEAFF
TGTGCCACCAGTCAGAGGGGGCTTAACACTGAAGCTTTCTTT
>-|TRBJ1-1|-|TRBV30
CAWTDNLYTEAFF
TGTGCCTGGACAGACAACCTTTACACTGAAGCTTTCTTT
>TRBD2|TRBJ2-2|-|TRBV11-3
CASTMGGGKTGELFF
TGTGCCAGCACCATGGGCGGGGGAAAGACCGGGGAGCTGTTTTTT
>-|TRBJ1-2|-|TRBV10-2
CASSESGGNRIYGYTF
TGCGCCAGCAGTGAGTCGGGGGGGAATCGAATCTATGGCTACACCTTC